The source of this TCR beta chain is a study of regulatory T cells in long-lasting Graves disease. Study background: Persistent Graves' disease meant over 5 years of antithyroid drugs with positive TSH receptor antibodies.

Documented time point: persistent/refractory GD, antithyroid drugs over 5 years with positive TRAb. Researchers made the TCR library from RNA that was extracted from PBMCs. Combining iRepertoire HTBI primers with Arm-PCR of CDR3 regions, the authors built TCR beta libraries. Authors' processing steps: Samples revealed around 56 TRBV and around 13 TRBJ segments. One entry per CDR3 protein results from TCRdb running MiXCR on the multiplex PCR reads. The V and J calls reflect TCRdb's pipeline rather than the authors' work. Of approximately 380,000 distinct CDR3 sequences listed, about a fifth are singletons. This clonotype has only a few counts. From germline, CDR1 is DFQATT and CDR2 SNEGSKA (reference sequence). This CDR3 has 16 residues. V shed 0 bases, J shed 4 bases, and the junction held 8 bases outside the gene matches.

This receptor was taken from a female donor with Graves disease. The input for sequencing was peripheral blood mononuclear cells (PBMCs), taken when the disease was refractory, from a patient treated with antithyroid drugs. This chain connects TRBV20-1 to TRBJ1-4; TRBD1 aligns across 7 bases. The CDR3 DNA reads TGCAGTGCTAGAGATTTTTGGAGACAGGGTAATGAAAAACTGTTTTTT. As protein: CSARDFWRQGNEKLFF.